This TCR beta chain came from a study of PD-1 blockade in classical Hodgkin lymphoma. Whole-study findings and limits: Compared with healthy donors, newly diagnosed patients reportedly showed lower baseline TCR diversity. TCR diversity in CD4+, not CD8+, cells rose significantly by C4D1.

Sequencing used immunoSEQ multiplex PCR; TCRdb keeps in-frame clones, though not all of them. The sample yields over 35,000 clones, around 83% seen once. Every single patient, without exception, relapsed after autologous stem cell transplantation, and brentuximab vedotin exposure varied. As concerns this clone: Antigen specificity is unknown.

V gave up 4 bases and J gave up 5 bases, with 19 bases separating them. CDR1 and CDR2 from the germline V gene are SGDLS and YYNGEE. This CDR3 spans 15 amino acids. This TCR derives from a human donor with classical Hodgkin lymphoma. The material was peripheral blood mononuclear cells (PBMCs), obtained before the second cycle of nivolumab. The genes are TRBV9 and TRBJ2-7, with D maybe TRBD2 (7 bases). CDR3 DNA: TGTGCCAGCAGCCCCGCGGGGGCTGCGGGCCACGAGCAGTACTTC. It specifies CASSPAGAAGHEQYF.